These T cell receptor beta chains were read from a single sample in a study of T cell repertoires in cytomegalovirus infection. These receptors have no known antigen. TCRdb re-derived calls from the reads in MiXCR, one entry per CDR3 protein. This table has about 830,000 distinct CDR3 sequences, 30% to 35% appearing once. The sequenced sample was cultured CD8+ T cells from PBMCs, obtained from culture after CMV antigen stimulation. These receptors all come from a human donor in good health (CMV status not recorded). Some clones in this sample may be carry-over from other donors' samples. Both conserved end residues are part of each CDR3. The D gene is left open where the match is weak. Only part of the rows carry a size: once, few, many, or a class if the clone is expanded.

J gene | clone size | D gene | V gene | CDR3 protein | CDR3 DNA
TRBJ1-1 | few | TRBD1 | TRBV7-6 | CASSLPGQGLNTEAFF | TGTGCCAGCAGCTTACCGGGACAGGGACTGAACACTGAAGCTTTCTTT
TRBJ2-2 | NA | NA | TRBV7-9 | CASRNQILNTGELFF | TGTGCCAGCAGAAACCAGATCTTGAACACCGGGGAGCTGTTTTTT
TRBJ1-2 | NA | NA | TRBV5-3 | CASSSFGQTNYGYTF | TGTGCCAGCAGCTCCTTCGGACAGACAAACTATGGCTACACCTTC
TRBJ2-4 | many | TRBD2 | TRBV7-7 | CASSRGTSGIAKNIQYF | TGTGCTAGCAGCCGAGGGACTAGCGGGATAGCCAAAAACATTCAGTACTTC
TRBJ2-3 | many | NA | TRBV7-8 | CASSFRGAALDTQYF | TGTGCCAGCAGCTTCCGGGGGGCGGCCTTGGATACGCAGTATTTT
TRBJ1-3 | NA | NA | TRBV4-3 | CASSQVGGGNTIYF | TGCGCCAGCAGCCAAGTTGGAGGAGGAAACACCATATATTTT
TRBJ2-3 | NA | NA | TRBV2 | CASSGLLGASSGDTQYF | TGTGCCAGCAGTGGGTTATTGGGGGCAAGTAGCGGAGATACGCAGTATTTT
TRBJ2-3 | NA | TRBD2 | TRBV5-1 | CASSTLSGGRTDTQYF | TGCGCCAGCAGTACCCTGAGCGGGGGGCGCACAGATACGCAGTATTTT
TRBJ1-4 | NA | NA | TRBV6-5 | CASSSGRDEKLFF | TGTGCCAGCAGTTCAGGGAGGGATGAAAAACTGTTTTTT
TRBJ2-3 | NA | NA | TRBV27 | CASLGGRDTQYF | TGTGCCAGCCTGGGGGGCCGGGATACGCAGTATTTT
TRBJ1-1 | NA | NA | TRBV7-3 | CASSSPGNSEAFF | TGTGCCAGCAGTTCCCCGGGAAACAGTGAAGCTTTCTTT
TRBJ2-1 | NA | TRBD1 | TRBV4-3 | CASSQGTGYNEQFF | TGCGCCAGCAGCCAAGGGACAGGGTACAATGAGCAGTTCTTC
TRBJ2-5 | few | TRBD2 | TRBV2 | CASTENPGGETQYF | TGTGCCAGCACCGAGAACCCGGGAGGGGAGACCCAGTACTTC
TRBJ2-7 | NA | TRBD1 | TRBV19 | CATDWGTGGSYEQYF | TGTGCCACTGACTGGGGGACAGGGGGCTCCTACGAGCAGTACTTC
TRBJ1-4 | few | NA | TRBV12-3/TRBV12-4 | CASSSRTYNEKLFF | TGTGCCAGCAGCTCTCGGACTTATAATGAAAAACTGTTTTTT
TRBJ1-4 | NA | NA | TRBV19 | CATIGQNFEKLFF | TGTGCCACTATCGGACAGAACTTTGAAAAACTGTTTTTT
TRBJ1-4 | NA | NA | TRBV9 | CASSVAPLQSDEKLFF | TGTGCCAGCAGCGTAGCCCCCCTCCAGAGCGATGAAAAACTGTTTTTT
TRBJ1-6 | NA | NA | TRBV4-1 | CASSQQGYSPLHF | TGCGCCAGCAGCCAACAGGGGTATTCACCCCTCCACTTT
TRBJ2-3 | NA | TRBD1 | TRBV13 | CASSDRVLTDTQYF | TGTGCCAGCAGCGACAGGGTTTTGACAGATACGCAGTATTTT
TRBJ2-7 | NA | NA | TRBV5-6 | CASSLDGPLYEQYF | TGTGCCAGCAGCTTGGACGGCCCCTTATACGAGCAGTACTTC
TRBJ1-6 | NA | NA | TRBV5-3 | CASSFWGNSPLHF | TGTGCCAGCAGCTTCTGGGGGAATTCACCCCTCCACTTT
TRBJ2-4 | many | NA | TRBV7-2 | CASSPRDLAKNIQYF | TGTGCCAGCAGCCCCCGCGATCTAGCCAAAAACATTCAGTACTTC
TRBJ2-3 | few | TRBD2 | TRBV19 | CASSPPTSAVDTQYF | TGTGCCAGTAGTCCCCCGACTAGCGCGGTAGATACGCAGTATTTT
TRBJ2-2 | few | TRBD2 | TRBV6-5 | CASSYSRGGPNTGELFF | TGTGCCAGCAGTTACTCTCGGGGGGGGCCGAACACCGGGGAGCTGTTTTTT
TRBJ2-1 | many | TRBD2 | TRBV7-2 | CASSPNTSGDFYNEQFF | TGTGCCAGCAGCCCTAACACTAGCGGGGATTTTTACAATGAGCAGTTCTTC
TRBJ1-2 | few | NA | TRBV14 | CASSQGTAPNYGYTF | TGTGCCAGCAGCCAGGGGACCGCTCCTAACTATGGCTACACCTTC
TRBJ2-1 | NA | NA | TRBV6-1 | CVSYTVTNKNEQFF | TGTGTCAGCTATACAGTTACAAACAAAAATGAGCAGTTCTTC
TRBJ2-7 | NA | NA | TRBV12-3/TRBV12-4 | CASSLKGGGEQYF | TGTGCCAGCAGTTTAAAGGGGGGGGGGGAGCAGTACTTC
TRBJ2-2 | NA | TRBD2 | TRBV11-3 | CASSQRLAGSGELFF | TGTGCCAGCAGCCAAAGACTAGCGGGGTCCGGGGAGCTGTTTTTT
TRBJ1-5 | NA | TRBD1 | TRBV20-1 | CSARDTPRDRDNQPQHF | TGCAGTGCTAGAGACACCCCCCGGGACAGGGACAATCAGCCCCAGCATTTT
TRBJ1-1 | NA | NA | TRBV6-2/TRBV6-3 | CASSYSLGAWNTEAFF | TGTGCCAGCAGTTACTCCTTAGGGGCATGGAACACTGAAGCTTTCTTT
TRBJ2-1 | NA | NA | TRBV10-3 | CAISENYNEQFF | TGTGCCATCAGTGAGAATTACAATGAGCAGTTCTTC
TRBJ2-4 | NA | NA | TRBV15 | CATSRDGHQDNIQYF | TGTGCCACCAGCAGAGATGGGCATCAGGATAACATTCAGTACTTC
TRBJ2-2 | many | NA | TRBV15 | CATSRARNTGELFF | TGTGCCACCAGCAGAGCAAGGAACACCGGGGAGCTGTTTTTT
TRBJ2-3 | NA | TRBD2 | TRBV7-9 | CAARRGGTDTQYF | TGTGCCGCCCGTCGGGGGGGCACAGATACGCAGTATTTT
TRBJ1-6 | few | NA | TRBV6-1 | CASSQELSSSYNSPLHF | TGTGCCAGCAGTCAAGAACTCAGTAGCTCCTATAATTCACCCCTCCACTTT
TRBJ1-1 | NA | NA | TRBV7-8 | CASSLAGRGDTEAFF | TGTGCCAGCAGCTTAGCTGGACGAGGGGACACTGAAGCTTTCTTT
TRBJ1-1 | many | NA | TRBV12-3/TRBV12-4 | CASRHSGDWDTEAFF | TGTGCCAGCAGGCATAGCGGGGATTGGGACACTGAAGCTTTCTTT
TRBJ1-5 | many | NA | TRBV19 | CASSGSHGQPQHF | TGTGCCAGTAGTGGGTCCCACGGCCAGCCCCAGCATTTT
TRBJ2-7 | few | NA | TRBV7-9 | CASSLVVQGAYEQYF | TGTGCCAGCAGCTTAGTAGTACAGGGTGCGTACGAGCAGTACTTC
TRBJ1-4 | NA | NA | TRBV19 | CATSPGLGDEKLFF | TGTGCCACTTCTCCTGGCCTCGGAGATGAAAAACTGTTTTTT
TRBJ1-6 | few | NA | TRBV7-9 | CASSLAGGGPSPLHF | TGTGCCAGCAGCTTAGCGGGCGGCGGCCCTTCACCCCTCCACTTT
TRBJ1-6 | few | NA | TRBV2 | CAISTVDNSPLHF | TGTGCCATCTCGACAGTTGACAATTCACCCCTCCACTTT
TRBJ2-2 | NA | NA | TRBV19 | CASSMRLAGELFF | TGTGCCAGTAGTATGCGTTTAGCCGGGGAGCTGTTTTTT
TRBJ2-1 | NA | TRBD1 | TRBV5-1 | CASARLLARGQYNEQFF | TGCGCCAGCGCCCGATTGCTGGCCAGGGGGCAATACAATGAGCAGTTCTTC
TRBJ2-7 | NA | NA | TRBV27 | CASSSGMSYEQYF | TGTGCCAGCAGTTCGGGGATGTCCTACGAGCAGTACTTC
TRBJ2-3 | NA | NA | TRBV19 | CASSIDLGGGFTDTQYF | TGTGCCAGTAGTATAGATCTGGGAGGCGGCTTTACAGATACGCAGTATTTT
TRBJ1-5 | NA | NA | TRBV5-5 | CASSLGSGGAYQPQHF | TGTGCCAGCAGCTTGGGTTCGGGGGGCGCTTATCAGCCCCAGCATTTT
TRBJ1-2 | NA | NA | TRBV27 | CASSPRGSGYYGYTF | TGTGCCAGCAGCCCCAGGGGAAGTGGTTACTATGGCTACACCTTC
TRBJ2-5 | few | NA | TRBV7-6 | CASSLARRHQETQYF | TGTGCCAGCAGCTTAGCGCGACGGCACCAAGAGACCCAGTACTTC
TRBJ2-7 | many | TRBD2 | TRBV20-1 | CSARGTSAYEQYF | TGCAGTGCTAGGGGGACTAGTGCGTACGAGCAGTACTTC
TRBJ1-2 | NA | NA | TRBV6-1 | CASSERGRGYTF | TGTGCCAGCAGTGAACGGGGGAGAGGCTACACCTTC